The clone carrying this T cell receptor beta chain is a singleton in its sample. Looked up from germline, CDR1 is LNHDA and CDR2 is SQIVND (reference sequence). V lost 5 bases to trimming and J lost 7 bases; unmatched junction nucleotides: 9. The CDR3 covers 15 residues. This record belongs to a study of control samples from healthy donors and cancer patients. Sequencing used immunoSEQ multiplex PCR; TCRdb keeps in-frame clones, though not all of them. The profile covers about 140,000 clones, with roughly 89% appearing a single time and roughly 12% taken by the ten largest. The rearrangement links TRBV19 to TRBJ2-2; 8 nucleotides agree with TRBD2. This TCR derives from a man younger than 45 in good health. The source material was blood. The CDR3 bases are TGTGCCAGTAGTCCAATAGCGGGAAGGGGCGGGGAGCTGTTTTTT. Protein product: CASSPIAGRGGELFF.